A single sample gave rise to the 12 T cell receptor beta chains below, sequenced in a study of early T cells in non-severe SARS-CoV-2 infection. One entry per CDR3 protein, called by TCRdb with MiXCR from the 5' RACE reads. Of more than 65,000 distinct CDR3 sequences in the sample, approximately 4.6% were seen once. The specimen was whole blood, collected at baseline. The receptors shown here come from an adult who was a healthcare worker with PCR-confirmed SARS-CoV-2 infection or an uninfected control (not recorded which). The donor label of this sample is uncertain.

This clonotype showed up many times. V usage is TRBV28 and J usage is TRBJ2-7; 9 nucleotides line up with TRBD1. The J segment lost 3 bases and the V segment lost 3 bases, leaving 6 bases of the junction unmatched. This CDR3 spans 15 amino acids. From germline, CDR1 is MDHEN and CDR2 SYDVKM. The CDR3 loop is CASSLGDRVIYEQYF. The CDR3 DNA follows: TGTGCCAGCAGTTTGGGGGACAGGGTAATCTACGAGCAGTACTTC.

This clonotype was counted between two and nine times. The rearrangement links TRBV11-2 to TRBJ1-2; D remains unclear. CDR3 length equals 14 residues. Germline lookup yields CDR1 SGHAT and CDR2 FQNNGV. V lost 0 bases and J lost 8, with 13 bases in between. CDR3 sequence reads: CASSLEVGYQGYTF. The CDR3 bases are TGTGCCAGCAGCTTAGAGGTTGGGTACCAGGGCTACACCTTC.

V usage is TRBV14 and J usage is TRBJ2-3; D might be TRBD1 (5 bases). The CDR3 sequence is 14 residues long. Germline V gene sequence: CDR1 SGHDN, CDR2 FVKESK. Trimming removed 4 bases from V and 4 bases from J, with 12 bases in between. In DNA form, the CDR3 reads TGTGCCAGCAGCCGCCGACAGAGACCAGATACGCAGTATTTT. It translates to CASSRRQRPDTQYF.

This clonotype was seen a few times. The gene calls are TRBV6-2 or TRBV6-3 and TRBJ2-1; D not certain. The CDR3 sequence is 13 residues long. V was clipped by 5 bases and J by 6 bases, with 11 bases between them. CDR1 is MNHEY and CDR2 is SVGEGT in the germline V gene. The CDR3 region is CASSRGPGNEQFF. Here the CDR3 DNA reads TGTGCCAGCAGTCGTGGGCCGGGCAATGAGCAGTTCTTC.

The chain links TRBV12-5 to TRBJ1-5; TRBD1 might be the D (5 bases). CDR3 length: 13 residues. V shed 6 bases and J shed 6 bases, with 12 bases lying between them. From germline, CDR1 is LGHNT and CDR2 FRNRAP. CDR3 loop: CASGPLQGQPQHF. In DNA, the CDR3 is TGTGCTAGTGGGCCCCTTCAGGGTCAGCCCCAGCATTTT.

This clonotype appeared many times. V usage is TRBV6-6 and J usage is TRBJ2-3, with 9 positions matching TRBD2. The CDR3 has 13 residues. In germline, CDR1 is MNHNY, CDR2 SVGAGI (reference sequence). The V gene end was trimmed by 9 bases and the J gene end by 4 bases; junction bases not matched to a gene: 5. CDR3: CASAGGVSDTQYF. The CDR3 DNA follows: TGTGCCAGTGCGGGGGGGGTATCAGATACGCAGTATTTT.

In this sample, this clonotype turned up many times. The CDR3 nucleotides are TGTGCCAGCAGTCGCTCTAGCGGGGCCGAGCAGTACTTC. Its translation is CASSRSSGAEQYF. The chain has TRBV6-5 and TRBJ2-7; 9 bases line up with TRBD2. The CDR3 runs to 13 residues. Trimming removed 5 bases from V and 6 bases from J; junction bases left unmatched: 5. Per germline, CDR1 MNHEY and CDR2 SVGAGI.

This chain joins TRBV3-1 and TRBJ1-2, with TRBD1 matching 9 bases. The J segment lost 4 bases and the V segment lost 5 bases, leaving 8 bases of the junction unmatched. Germline V CDR1 and CDR2: LGHDT, YNNKEL (reference sequence). CDR3 size: 15 residues. DNA of the CDR3: TGTGCCAGCAGCAGCGGACGACAGGGGGGCTATGGCTACACCTTC. Translation gives CASSSGRQGGYGYTF.

V usage is TRBV6-5 and J usage is TRBJ1-3; 12 bases agree with TRBD1. Germline lookup yields CDR1 MNHEY and CDR2 SVGAGI. V was clipped by 5 bases and J by 2 bases; unmatched bases: 1. The CDR3 has 15 amino acids. The DNA for the CDR3 is TGTGCCAGCAGTCGGGACAGGGGGCCTGGAAACACCATATATTTT. Its translation: CASSRDRGPGNTIYF.

Ten or more counts support this clonotype. The rearrangement uses TRBV6-1 and TRBJ1-6, with 7 positions matching TRBD1. The CDR3 sequence is 16 residues long. V lost 6 bases, J lost 10 bases, and 15 bases stayed unmatched. Germline V lookup: CDR1 MNHNS, CDR2 SASEGT. The CDR3 sequence: CASSTTGWDSRSPLHF. DNA of the CDR3: TGTGCCAGCAGCACCACGGGCTGGGACAGTCGCTCACCCCTCCACTTT.

This clonotype turned up a few times. The J gene is TRBJ2-2, the V gene TRBV5-1; 9 bases are shared with TRBD1. V gave up 2 bases and J gave up 15 bases; unmatched junction bases: 5. Germline values: CDR1 SGHRS, CDR2 YFSETQ. The CDR3 contains 12 residues. As DNA, the CDR3 is TGCGCCAGCAGCTTAGGACAGGGGAAGATGTTTTTT. This sequence encodes CASSLGQGKMFF.

In this sample, this clonotype turned up many times. The chain uses TRBV20-1 and TRBJ1-1; no clear D gene. The V end lost 2 bases, the J end lost 1 base, and 8 bases lay between the germline ends. In germline, CDR1 is DFQATT, CDR2 SNEGSKA (reference sequence). The CDR3 has 13 residues. The CDR3 DNA is TGCAGTGCTAGAATCCGAGAGAACACTGAAGCTTTCTTT. This encodes CSARIRENTEAFF.